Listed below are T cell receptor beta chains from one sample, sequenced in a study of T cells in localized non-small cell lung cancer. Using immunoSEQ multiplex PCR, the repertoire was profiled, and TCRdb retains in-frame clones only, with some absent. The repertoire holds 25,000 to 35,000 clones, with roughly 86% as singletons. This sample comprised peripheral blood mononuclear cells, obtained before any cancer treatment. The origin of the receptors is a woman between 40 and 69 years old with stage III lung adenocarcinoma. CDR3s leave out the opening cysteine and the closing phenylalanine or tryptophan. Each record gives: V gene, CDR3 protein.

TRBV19 ASSARGFPGELF
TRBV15 ATSKGQGQPYEQY
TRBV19 ASSQGGYTEAF
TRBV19 ASSMKDWYQETQY
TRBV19 ASSVQGSQPQH
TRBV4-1 ASSPRGTGGSAGNTIY
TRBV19 ASSQRTGAQPQH
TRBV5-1 ASSLEGGPPYEQY
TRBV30 AWSVSLVYNEQF
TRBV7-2 ASSLAVAAMQY
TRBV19 ASSTVAKLADTQY
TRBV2 ASRANRQGRQF
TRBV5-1 ASSFPSTDTQY
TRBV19 ASSMNRAVGNQPQH
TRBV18 ASSTPGANVLT